The present TCR beta chain was sequenced within a study of blood T cell repertoires in COVID-19. Whole-study context: Italy, Spain and the United States were the sources of the convalescent and acute COVID-19 samples. The cDNA or gDNA used as material had been derived from T cells, B-cell-depleted T cells, or PBMCs.

The V gene's germline CDR1 is SGHNT and CDR2 YYREEE (reference sequence). Trimming removed 4 bases at V and 0 bases at J, with 17 bases between. The CDR3 spans 17 residues. Original analysis: Amplification of reference gene primers provided the estimated nucleated cell counts. Repertoires were generated with immunoSEQ multiplex PCR, while TCRdb's copy carries only in-frame clones and drops some. V, J and clone size reflect that table, while D and trimming were determined from the DNA. This table has about 300,000 clones, approximately 92% appearing once. The chain has TRBV5-4 and TRBJ2-1; D possibly corresponds to TRBD2 (6 bases). Material for sequencing was peripheral blood. This clonotype originated in a woman in her 30s with COVID-19, enrolled during active disease. CDR3 DNA sequence: TGTGCCAGCAGCCGCGGGGCGGCGTCTTTCTCCTACAATGAGCAGTTCTTC. Translating it yields CASSRGAASFSYNEQFF.